A single sample gave rise to the 2 T cell receptor beta chains below, sequenced in a study of spatial heterogeneity in lung cancer. TCRdb analysed the 5' RACE reads with MiXCR anew, one entry per CDR3 protein. This table holds about 19,000 distinct CDR3 sequences, about a tenth found once. Indicated time point: blood at routine non-recurrence follow-up after resection. Sequences were derived from PBMCs, sampled at follow-up. The receptors originated from a female donor with early-stage non-small cell lung cancer.

This clonotype was counted at least ten times. The gene calls are TRBV18 and TRBJ1-4; TRBD1 agrees at 11 bases. V lost 3 bases and J lost 15; bases outside the gene matches: 3. This CDR3 contains 12 residues. Germline CDR1 reads KGHSH; CDR2 reads LQKENI. CDR3: CASSPGQGEMFF. As DNA, the CDR3 is TGTGCCAGCTCACCGGGACAGGGGGAGATGTTTTTT.

This clonotype has only a few counts. The J gene is TRBJ2-1, the V gene TRBV11-2; 7 nucleotides align to TRBD2. The germline V gene encodes CDR1 SGHAT and CDR2 FQNNGV. V lost 5 bases and J lost 4; bases outside the gene matches: 11. The CDR3 spans 16 residues. The CDR3 spells CASSAGQRGPYNEQFF. The CDR3 DNA reads TGTGCCAGCAGCGCGGGTCAGCGGGGTCCTTACAATGAGCAGTTCTTC.